This T cell receptor (beta chain) was found in a study of molecular identifiers for immune sequencing clone quantification. Study results and limitations: Clones that had above 20 RNA copies took up over 98% of effector molecules but under 1% in naive cells.

Previously published methods and listed TCR primers were used for the bulk TCR libraries. TCRdb ran MiXCR on the PCR reads and lists one entry per CDR3 protein. The sample records tens of thousands of distinct CDR3 sequences, roughly 36% being singletons. A word on this clonotype: Antigen: not known.

A CD8+CD4-CCR7+CD45RA+ gate was used to sort naive CD8 T cells. The specimen sequenced was naive CD8+ T cells from blood, with Jurkat cell RNA spiked in. This sample's subset: FACS-sorted CD8+CD4-CCR7+CD45RA+ naive T cells. The source is a human donor in good health. Some libraries in this study had Jurkat cell RNA spiked in.

Here the CDR3 DNA reads TGTGCCAGCAGCCAAGAGTCATACACCGGGGAGCTGTTTTTT. As protein: CASSQESYTGELFF. The chain combines TRBV3-1 with TRBJ2-2; D uncertain. V was clipped by 0 bases and J by 3 bases, with 5 bases between them. The CDR3 has 14 residues. Germline V lookup: CDR1 LGHDT, CDR2 YNNKEL (reference sequence).